The entry below describes one TCR beta chain. The antigen is unknown. Assay used: immunoSEQ multiplex PCR; TCRdb lists only in-frame clones, some missing. Of 150,000 or so clones detected, 75% to 90% appear once; the ten largest clones hold more than 20%. This entry comes from a study of cytomegalovirus exposure and HLA in healthy donors. Points from the study as a whole: According to reports, the classifier identified cytomegalovirus status with high specificity and sensitivity. Confirmation in vitro established that a few CMV-associated chains were specific for CMV antigens.

Germline CDR1 and CDR2: SNHLY and FYNNEI. Trimming pared 5 bases from V and 1 base from J, leaving 14 bases between. This CDR3 spans 15 amino acids. The sequence came from a man aged 18 to 30 in good health and CMV-seropositive. This sequence joins TRBV2 and TRBJ1-2; D is unclear. Sequences were obtained from PBMCs. Written as DNA, the CDR3 is TGTGCCAGCAGTCCACTCCGGGGTAGTAACTATGGCTACACCTTC. Protein product: CASSPLRGSNYGYTF.